These 10 T cell receptor beta chains came from one sample sequenced in a study of glioma-infiltrating T cells (dated by TCRdb to 2016 to 2017). The sequencer listed for this sample is Illumina MiSeq. The iRepertoire nested amplicon-rescue multiplex PCR (arm-PCR) platform was used to amplify TCR alpha and beta CDR3 regions from RNA. Through fastp at Q25 and MiXCR, TCRdb rebuilt clones from the public reads, retaining in-frame beta chains. A single entry per CDR3 protein holds the most common genes and DNA from its merged rows. In this sample the table shows tens of thousands of distinct CDR3 sequences, 40% of which occur a single time. The biggest ten clones account for under 40% of the sample. The sequenced material came from glioma tissue, nonneoplastic brain tissue, or PBMCs (not recorded which). These receptors were obtained from a human donor with low-grade glioma or glioblastoma, undergoing nonglioma brain surgery, or in good health (not recorded which).

Comments on this clonotype: An end of the junction does not agree with germline; a read error may underlie this. The J gene is TRBJ1-5, the V gene TRBV28, with a weak D call TRBD1 (6 bases). This CDR3 region has 17 residues. Germline lookup yields CDR1 MDHEN and CDR2 SYDVKM. In nucleotides, the CDR3 is TGTGCCAGCAGTTTATCTCACTCGGGCCAGGGGAGCCAGCCCCAGCACTTT. Translated, it gives CASSLSHSGQGSQPQHF.

J is TRBJ2-1 and V is TRBV6-5, with a tentative D call TRBD2 (6 bases). The CDR3 spans 15 residues. Trimming removed 5 bases at V and 10 bases at J, with 21 bases between. Germline V CDR1 and CDR2: MNHEY, SVGAGI. DNA for the CDR3: TGTGCCAGCAGTAGACGGGGGACTGGAGGCTACGAGCAGTTCTTC. This sequence encodes CASSRRGTGGYEQFF.

This clonotype has ten or more counts. V gene TRBV7-9 combines with J gene TRBJ2-7; D is undetermined. Deletions cut 3 bases from V and 5 bases from J, with 8 bases between. CDR3 length: 12 residues. In germline, CDR1 is SEHNR, CDR2 FQNEAQ (reference sequence). The CDR3 spells CASSFYPDEQYF. CDR3 in DNA: TGTGCCAGCAGCTTTTATCCCGACGAGCAGTACTTC.

This clonotype showed up many times. The chain joins TRBV28 to TRBJ2-2, with D unclear. Trimming took 6 bases from V and 5 from J, leaving 10 bases between them. The CDR3 length is 13 residues. CDR1 is MDHEN and CDR2 is SYDVKM in the germline V gene. The CDR3 loop is CASSPPRTGELFF. DNA for the CDR3: TGTGCCAGCAGCCCCCCTAGAACCGGGGAGCTGTTTTTT.

This clonotype came up many times. This chain uses TRBV2 with TRBJ1-1, with a tentative D call TRBD1 (6 bases). The CDR3 loop spans 11 amino acids. CDR1 and CDR2 (germline): SNHLY, FYNNEI. Trimming removed 6 bases from V and 11 bases from J, with 13 bases in between. The CDR3 DNA reads as TGTGCCAGCAGGGACAGAGGTTTTGCTTTCTTT. Encoded protein: CASRDRGFAFF.

This clonotype appeared a few times. Here the CDR3 DNA reads TGTGCCAGCAGTGGGGACAGGGGGGAGACCCAGTACTTC. It specifies CASSGDRGETQYF. The J gene is TRBJ2-5, the V gene TRBV28; 11 bases map to TRBD1. CDR3 length equals 13 residues. Trimming took 5 bases from V and 5 from J; bases not matched to a gene: 1. Germline V gives CDR1 MDHEN, CDR2 SYDVKM.

Ten or more counts support this clonotype. This chain links TRBV18 with TRBJ1-1; D remains unclear. The V end lost 6 bases, the J end lost 3 bases, and 11 bases lay between the germline ends. The CDR3 runs 13 residues. CDR1 is KGHSH, CDR2 LQKENI, per germline. As DNA, the CDR3 is TGTGCCAGCTCCCTACACATCGACACTGAAGCTTTCTTT. Translating gives CASSLHIDTEAFF.

This clonotype was counted many times. In DNA form, the CDR3 reads TGTGCCAGCAGTGGACAGAACCTGGGAGGAAACACCATATATTTT. Amino acid sequence: CASSGQNLGGNTIYF. The rearrangement joins TRBV6-1 to TRBJ1-3; weak D call: TRBD1 (5 bases). The CDR3 runs 15 residues. Germline assignment: CDR1 MNHNS and CDR2 SASEGT. V was clipped by 4 bases and J by 4 bases, with 14 bases between them.

As for this clonotype: This may be a read error: a much more frequent sequence differs by one nucleotide. V is TRBV6-5 and J is TRBJ1-1; a possible D gene is TRBD1 (5 bases). This CDR3 is 16 amino acids long. V shed 6 bases and J shed 0 bases, with 17 bases lying between them. Germline values: CDR1 MNHEY, CDR2 SVGAGI. In DNA, the CDR3 is TGTGCCAGCAGCCAACGACAGCGGATCATGAACACTGAAGCTTTCTTT. It specifies CASSQRQRIMNTEAFF.

As regards this clonotype: In this CDR3 the conserved last residue, phenylalanine or tryptophan, is missing, so a read error is likely. This chain connects TRBV6-2 or TRBV6-3 to TRBJ2-7; perhaps TRBD2 as D (7 bases). This CDR3 region has 15 residues. The germline V and J ends were trimmed by 9 bases and 9 bases, with 27 bases remaining between them. Germline V gene lookup returns CDR1 MNHEY and CDR2 SVGEGT. The CDR3 is CASSSVGTTPGGQYL. The CDR3, as DNA: TGTGCCAGTAGCTCAGTAGGGACAACCCCGGGGGGGCAGTACCTC.